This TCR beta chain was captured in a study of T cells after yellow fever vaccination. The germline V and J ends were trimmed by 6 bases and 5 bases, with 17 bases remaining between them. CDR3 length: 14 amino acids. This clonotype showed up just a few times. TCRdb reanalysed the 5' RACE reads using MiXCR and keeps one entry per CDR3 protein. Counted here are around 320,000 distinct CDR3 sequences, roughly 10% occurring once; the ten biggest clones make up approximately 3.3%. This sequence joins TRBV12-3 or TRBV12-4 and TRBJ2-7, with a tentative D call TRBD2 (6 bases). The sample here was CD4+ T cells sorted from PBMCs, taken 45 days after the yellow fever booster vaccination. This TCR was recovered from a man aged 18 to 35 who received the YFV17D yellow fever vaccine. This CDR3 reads CASSPWRGRHEQYF. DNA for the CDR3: TGTGCCAGCAGCCCCTGGCGGGGTCGGCACGAGCAGTACTTC.